This entry concerns a single TCR beta chain. Its specificity is not known. There were only Caucasian adults among the donors, and all lived in Nashville, Tennessee. Each subset's genomic DNA was shared equally among a number of immunoSEQ plates. The repertoire was sequenced with immunoSEQ multiplex PCR; TCRdb's copy has only in-frame clones and lacks some. This sample has some 2 million clones, with around 95% found just once. V lost 6 bases, J lost 5 bases, and 3 bases stayed unmatched. CDR3 length equals 14 residues. Germline-derived CDR1 and CDR2 are ENHRY and SYGVKD. The sample comes from a study of shared clonotypes between healthy human individuals. General observations from the study: The sharing of about 5% of naive CD4 clonotypes was seen across a handful of donors. A reduction in generation probabilities was seen for non-shared clonotypes relative to those shared by all four donors.

The sample consisted of naive CD4+ T cells sorted from blood. This sample's subset: CD45RA+ positively selected. The V and J genes are TRBV10-3 and TRBJ2-2, with 10 bases fitting TRBD2. The sequence was obtained from a man younger than 35 in good health. CDR3 sequence (DNA): TGTGCCATCAGCGGGACTAGCGAGACCGGGGAGCTGTTTTTT. This translates into CAISGTSETGELFF.